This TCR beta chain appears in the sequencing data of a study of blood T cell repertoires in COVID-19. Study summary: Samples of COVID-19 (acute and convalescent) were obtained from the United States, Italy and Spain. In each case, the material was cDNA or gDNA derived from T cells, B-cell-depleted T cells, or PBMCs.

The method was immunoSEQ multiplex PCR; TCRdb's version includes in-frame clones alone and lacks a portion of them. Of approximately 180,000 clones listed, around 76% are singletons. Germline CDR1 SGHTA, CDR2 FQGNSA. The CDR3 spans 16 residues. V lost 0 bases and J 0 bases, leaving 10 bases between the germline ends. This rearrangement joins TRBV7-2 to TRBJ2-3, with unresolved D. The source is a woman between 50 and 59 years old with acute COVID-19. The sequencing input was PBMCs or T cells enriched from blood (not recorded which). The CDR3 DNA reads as TGTGCCAGCAGCTTAGCGTGGCGGCCTAGCACAGATACGCAGTATTTT. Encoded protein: CASSLAWRPSTDTQYF.